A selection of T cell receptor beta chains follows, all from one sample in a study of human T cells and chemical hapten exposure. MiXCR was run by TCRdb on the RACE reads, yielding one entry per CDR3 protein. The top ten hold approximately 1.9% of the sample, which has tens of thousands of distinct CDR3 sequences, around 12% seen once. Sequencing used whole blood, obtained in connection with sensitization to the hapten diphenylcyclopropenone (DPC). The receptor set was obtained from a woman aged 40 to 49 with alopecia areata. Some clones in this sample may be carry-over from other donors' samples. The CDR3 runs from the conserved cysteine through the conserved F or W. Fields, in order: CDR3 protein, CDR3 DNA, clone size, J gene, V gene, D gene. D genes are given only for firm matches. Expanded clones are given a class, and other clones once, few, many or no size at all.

CDR3aa: CASSDVGSDTQYF
CDR3nt: TGTGCCAGCAGTGATGTAGGGTCAGATACGCAGTATTTT
abundance: NA
j_gene: TRBJ2-3
v_gene: TRBV2
d_gene: NA

CDR3aa: CASSLPGSYNSPLHF
CDR3nt: TGTGCCAGCAGTTTACCAGGTTCATATAATTCACCCCTCCACTTT
abundance: NA
j_gene: TRBJ1-6
v_gene: TRBV28
d_gene: NA

CDR3aa: CASSSHMDTEAFF
CDR3nt: TGTGCCAGCAGCTCCCACATGGACACTGAAGCTTTCTTT
abundance: NA
j_gene: TRBJ1-1
v_gene: TRBV7-2
d_gene: NA

CDR3aa: CASSVAGDLGDTQYF
CDR3nt: TGTGCCAGCAGCGTAGCGGGGGACCTAGGAGATACGCAGTATTTT
abundance: NA
j_gene: TRBJ2-3
v_gene: TRBV9
d_gene: NA

CDR3aa: CSAAGTGYGYTF
CDR3nt: TGCAGTGCGGCCGGGACAGGGTATGGCTACACCTTC
abundance: few
j_gene: TRBJ1-2
v_gene: TRBV20-1
d_gene: TRBD1

CDR3aa: CASRPGGYSYNEQFF
CDR3nt: TGTGCCAGTCGCCCTGGGGGGTACTCCTACAATGAGCAGTTCTTC
abundance: few
j_gene: TRBJ2-1
v_gene: TRBV19
d_gene: NA

CDR3aa: CASSFTTQGGGYTF
CDR3nt: TGTGCCAGCAGTTTTACAACTCAGGGAGGTGGCTACACCTTC
abundance: many
j_gene: TRBJ1-2
v_gene: TRBV27
d_gene: NA

CDR3aa: CASRGRAANTGELFF
CDR3nt: TGTGCCAGCAGAGGAAGGGCAGCCAACACCGGGGAGCTGTTTTTT
abundance: few
j_gene: TRBJ2-2
v_gene: TRBV11-2
d_gene: NA

CDR3aa: CSALAGDGELFF
CDR3nt: TGCAGCGCCTTAGCGGGGGACGGGGAGCTGTTTTTT
abundance: many
j_gene: TRBJ2-2
v_gene: TRBV29-1
d_gene: TRBD2

CDR3aa: CASSPNSWTAFF
CDR3nt: TGCGCCAGCAGCCCTAACAGTTGGACAGCTTTCTTT
abundance: NA
j_gene: TRBJ1-1
v_gene: TRBV4-1
d_gene: NA

CDR3aa: CASSVRVLATSTDTQYF
CDR3nt: TGTGCCAGCAGCGTAAGGGTATTAGCGACTAGCACAGATACGCAGTATTTT
abundance: NA
j_gene: TRBJ2-3
v_gene: TRBV9
d_gene: NA

CDR3aa: CASSQVVPTDTQYF
CDR3nt: TGCGCCAGCAGCCAAGTTGTTCCCACAGATACGCAGTATTTT
abundance: many
j_gene: TRBJ2-3
v_gene: TRBV4-1
d_gene: NA

CDR3aa: CAGGQGMGDTQYF
CDR3nt: TGTGCAGGGGGACAGGGGATGGGAGATACGCAGTATTTT
abundance: many
j_gene: TRBJ2-3
v_gene: TRBV30
d_gene: TRBD1

CDR3aa: CASSGTFSTDTQYF
CDR3nt: TGTGCCAGCAGTGGGACTTTCTCCACAGATACGCAGTATTTT
abundance: few
j_gene: TRBJ2-3
v_gene: TRBV7-9
d_gene: NA

CDR3aa: CASSLEGLNYGYTF
CDR3nt: TGTGCCAGCAGCCTGGAGGGATTGAACTATGGCTACACCTTC
abundance: many
j_gene: TRBJ1-2
v_gene: TRBV5-6
d_gene: NA

CDR3aa: CAIPARTPRLAKNIQYF
CDR3nt: TGTGCCATCCCGGCCCGGACCCCTCGCTTAGCCAAAAACATTCAGTACTTC
abundance: NA
j_gene: TRBJ2-4
v_gene: TRBV25-1
d_gene: NA

CDR3aa: CSGNRGTEQFF
CDR3nt: TGCAGCGGGAACAGGGGAACTGAGCAGTTCTTC
abundance: NA
j_gene: TRBJ2-1
v_gene: TRBV29-1
d_gene: TRBD1

CDR3aa: CASSFKSEAFF
CDR3nt: TGTGCCAGCAGTTTTAAAAGCGAAGCTTTCTTT
abundance: NA
j_gene: TRBJ1-1
v_gene: TRBV28
d_gene: NA

CDR3aa: CSVDNSNTEAFF
CDR3nt: TGCAGCGTTGATAACAGTAACACTGAAGCTTTCTTT
abundance: NA
j_gene: TRBJ1-1
v_gene: TRBV29-1
d_gene: NA

CDR3aa: CASSLGSYGYTF
CDR3nt: TGTGCCAGCAGTCTGGGGAGCTATGGCTACACCTTC
abundance: many
j_gene: TRBJ1-2
v_gene: TRBV12-3/TRBV12-4
d_gene: NA

CDR3aa: CASSVGGTDTQYF
CDR3nt: TGTGCCAGCAGCGTCGGGGGCACAGATACGCAGTATTTT
abundance: NA
j_gene: TRBJ2-3
v_gene: TRBV9
d_gene: NA

CDR3aa: CSAETGIGEQYF
CDR3nt: TGCAGCGCCGAGACAGGGATCGGGGAGCAGTACTTC
abundance: NA
j_gene: TRBJ2-7
v_gene: TRBV29-1
d_gene: TRBD1

CDR3aa: CASSLGRGEQYF
CDR3nt: TGTGCCAGCAGCTTAGGGAGGGGCGAGCAGTACTTC
abundance: many
j_gene: TRBJ2-7
v_gene: TRBV7-9
d_gene: NA

CDR3aa: CASSPGQGAMFLEQYF
CDR3nt: TGTGCCAGCAGCCCCGGACAGGGGGCAATGTTCCTCGAGCAGTACTTC
abundance: NA
j_gene: TRBJ2-7
v_gene: TRBV28
d_gene: TRBD1

CDR3aa: CASSSNLDTQYF
CDR3nt: TGTGCCAGCAGTTCAAATTTAGATACGCAGTATTTT
abundance: NA
j_gene: TRBJ2-3
v_gene: TRBV28
d_gene: NA

CDR3aa: CASSLVGLRTGETQYF
CDR3nt: TGCGCCAGCAGCTTGGTTGGACTCCGCACGGGGGAGACCCAGTACTTC
abundance: few
j_gene: TRBJ2-5
v_gene: TRBV5-1
d_gene: NA

CDR3aa: CASRGQGALETQYF
CDR3nt: TGTGCCAGCAGGGGCCAGGGGGCGCTTGAGACCCAGTACTTC
abundance: few
j_gene: TRBJ2-5
v_gene: TRBV28
d_gene: TRBD1

CDR3aa: CASAGQGGEKLFF
CDR3nt: TGTGCCAGCGCGGGGCAGGGAGGTGAAAAACTGTTTTTT
abundance: few
j_gene: TRBJ1-4
v_gene: TRBV7-9
d_gene: NA

CDR3aa: CSASGQGNEQYF
CDR3nt: TGCAGTGCATCGGGACAGGGGAACGAGCAGTACTTC
abundance: few
j_gene: TRBJ2-7
v_gene: TRBV20-1
d_gene: TRBD1

CDR3aa: CASSHGERINTEAFF
CDR3nt: TGCGCCAGCAGCCATGGAGAAAGGATCAACACTGAAGCTTTCTTT
abundance: NA
j_gene: TRBJ1-1
v_gene: TRBV4-3
d_gene: NA

CDR3aa: CASGGAAQETQYF
CDR3nt: TGTGCCAGCGGGGGGGCCGCACAAGAGACCCAGTACTTC
abundance: NA
j_gene: TRBJ2-5
v_gene: TRBV28
d_gene: NA

CDR3aa: CAIGQGNYNEQYF
CDR3nt: TGTGCCATCGGACAGGGTAACTATAACGAGCAGTACTTC
abundance: many
j_gene: TRBJ2-7
v_gene: TRBV10-3
d_gene: TRBD1

CDR3aa: CASSPGYGGASTDTQYF
CDR3nt: TGTGCCAGCAGTCCCGGCTATGGCGGGGCTAGCACAGATACGCAGTATTTT
abundance: many
j_gene: TRBJ2-3
v_gene: TRBV11-2
d_gene: NA

CDR3aa: CASSFPTVGPYEQYF
CDR3nt: TGTGCCAGCAGTTTTCCGACAGTGGGCCCATACGAGCAGTACTTC
abundance: NA
j_gene: TRBJ2-7
v_gene: TRBV28
d_gene: NA

CDR3aa: CASSFRGQADYGYTF
CDR3nt: TGTGCCAGCAGCTTCAGAGGACAGGCGGACTATGGCTACACCTTC
abundance: many
j_gene: TRBJ1-2
v_gene: TRBV7-9
d_gene: TRBD1

CDR3aa: CSVLDPGELFF
CDR3nt: TGCAGCGTTCTAGACCCCGGGGAGCTGTTTTTT
abundance: NA
j_gene: TRBJ2-2
v_gene: TRBV29-1
d_gene: NA

CDR3aa: CASSQSTDTQYF
CDR3nt: TGTGCCAGCAGCCAAAGCACAGATACGCAGTATTTT
abundance: many
j_gene: TRBJ2-3
v_gene: TRBV3-1
d_gene: NA

CDR3aa: CASNLLAGGTDTQYF
CDR3nt: TGTGCCAGCAATCTACTTGCGGGGGGCACAGATACGCAGTATTTT
abundance: NA
j_gene: TRBJ2-3
v_gene: TRBV28
d_gene: TRBD2

CDR3aa: CASSLEGVGLAGQVEQYF
CDR3nt: TGTGCCAGCTCACTGGAAGGAGTTGGACTAGCGGGGCAGGTCGAGCAGTACTTC
abundance: many
j_gene: TRBJ2-7
v_gene: TRBV18
d_gene: TRBD2

CDR3aa: CASSPRGSWRGRWYPRGCETQYF
CDR3nt: TGTGCCAGCAGCCCCCGGGGAAGCTGGCGTGGTCGGTGGTACCCGAGGGGGTGTGAGACCCAGTACTTC
abundance: NA
j_gene: TRBJ2-5
v_gene: TRBV7-4
d_gene: NA

CDR3aa: CASSFGLAIQHF
CDR3nt: TGTGCCAGCAGTTTCGGACTCGCTATACAGCATTTT
abundance: NA
j_gene: TRBJ1-5
v_gene: TRBV28
d_gene: NA

CDR3aa: CASSSSYTGGGPGANVLTF
CDR3nt: TGTGCCAGCAGTTCTTCCTACACAGGGGGGGGCCCTGGGGCCAACGTCCTGACTTTC
abundance: many
j_gene: TRBJ2-6
v_gene: TRBV6-5
d_gene: NA

CDR3aa: CASCTIQGSQETQYF
CDR3nt: TGTGCCAGCTGCACCATACAGGGTTCCCAAGAGACCCAGTACTTC
abundance: many
j_gene: TRBJ2-5
v_gene: TRBV18
d_gene: NA

CDR3aa: CASSQADRGGGNEQFF
CDR3nt: TGTGCCAGCAGCCAGGCAGACAGGGGGGGCGGCAATGAGCAGTTCTTC
abundance: many
j_gene: TRBJ2-1
v_gene: TRBV3-1
d_gene: TRBD1

CDR3aa: CASSLSSGGTDTQYF
CDR3nt: TGTGCCAGCAGTTTAAGTAGCGGGGGCACAGATACGCAGTATTTT
abundance: many
j_gene: TRBJ2-3
v_gene: TRBV28
d_gene: TRBD2

CDR3aa: CSAGQSSYEQYF
CDR3nt: TGCAGCGCCGGACAGAGCTCCTACGAGCAGTACTTC
abundance: many
j_gene: TRBJ2-7
v_gene: TRBV29-1
d_gene: NA